A single sample gave rise to the 21 T cell receptor beta chains below, sequenced in a study of T cells in Graves' hyperthyroidism and ophthalmopathy. Amplified TCR beta CDR3 regions derived from RNA transcripts. The HTBI primer set drove a first-round RT-PCR of the TCR CDR3. TCRdb reprocessed the multiplex PCR reads via MiXCR and lists one record per CDR3 protein. The table records around 570,000 distinct CDR3 sequences, around 20% of them present only once. Sequencing was carried out using blood. The receptors shown here come from a man aged 40-50 years with Graves' ophthalmopathy.

The V call is TRBV7-9, the J call TRBJ2-5; weak D call: TRBD2 (6 bases). Germline V gene sequence: CDR1 SEHNR, CDR2 FQNEAQ (reference sequence). The CDR3 extends over 14 amino acids. The germline V and J ends were trimmed by 9 bases and 1 base, with 15 bases remaining between them. The CDR3 here is CASNGGTLQETQYF. The CDR3 nucleotides read TGTGCCAGTAACGGAGGGACTCTCCAAGAGACCCAGTACTTC.

V and J are TRBV9 and TRBJ1-4; D gene uncertain. CDR1 is SGDLS, CDR2 YYNGEE, per germline. The CDR3 has 14 residues. V dropped 3 bases and J dropped 8 bases, with 14 bases sitting between them. The CDR3 nucleotides read TGTGCCAGCAGCGGCGGCTATCGAGGGGAAAAACTGTTTTTT. Residues: CASSGGYRGEKLFF.

This clonotype has a count of ten or more. This CDR3 is CASRSRDGYEQYF. For the CDR3, the DNA is TGTGCCAGCAGGTCCAGGGACGGCTACGAGCAGTACTTC. The rearrangement links TRBV28 to TRBJ2-7, with D possibly called TRBD1 or TRBD2 (5 bases each). Looked up from germline, CDR1 is MDHEN and CDR2 is SYDVKM. The CDR3 runs to 13 residues. The V end was cut by 6 bases, the J end by 3 bases, with 12 bases between.

This clonotype showed up just a few times. J is TRBJ1-5 and V is TRBV19, with D possibly being TRBD1 (5 bases). This CDR3 is 15 amino acids long. Germline V gene data show CDR1 as LNHDA and CDR2 as SQIVND (reference sequence). V was pared by 3 bases and J by 6 bases, with 15 bases between. CDR3 in amino acids: CASSMGPGRIQPQHF. For the CDR3, the DNA is TGTGCCAGTAGTATGGGCCCAGGGCGCATTCAGCCCCAGCATTTT.

The sample holds a few counts of this clonotype. The CDR3 region is CASSLALGGEQYF. CDR3 DNA: TGTGCCAGCAGCTTGGCCTTAGGGGGCGAGCAGTACTTC. The chain recombines TRBV5-4 with TRBJ2-7; D might be TRBD1 (6 bases). V was cut by 0 bases and J by 6 bases, with 10 bases left in between. The CDR3 totals 13 residues. Germline V CDR1 and CDR2: SGHNT, YYREEE (reference sequence).

This clonotype came up a few times. CDR3 residues: CASRSGTPNTGELFF. DNA of the CDR3: TGTGCCAGCAGGTCCGGGACACCGAACACCGGGGAGCTGTTTTTT. J is TRBJ2-2 and V is TRBV2, with TRBD1 as a possible D gene (6 bases). Per germline, CDR1 SNHLY and CDR2 FYNNEI. V dropped 6 bases and J dropped 0 bases, with 11 bases sitting between them. CDR3 length: 15 residues. The whole variable domain, filled in from reference TRBV2 and TRBJ2-2, reads EPEVTQTPSHQVTQMGQEVILRCVPISNHLYFYWYRQILGQKVEFLVSFYNNEISEKSEIFDDQFSVERPDGSNFTLKIRSTKLEDSAMYFCASRSGTPNTGELFFGEGSRLTVL.

V usage is TRBV12-3 or TRBV12-4 and J usage is TRBJ1-2; weak D call: TRBD1 (5 bases). The CDR3 extends over 12 amino acids. V lost 3 bases and J lost 8, with 10 bases in between. The CDR3 sequence: CASSFGGGGYTF. The CDR3 bases are TGTGCCAGCAGTTTCGGGGGGGGGGGCTACACCTTC.

The rearrangement links TRBV7-9 to TRBJ1-4; D might be TRBD1 (6 bases). The CDR3 extends over 14 amino acids. CDR1 and CDR2 (germline): SEHNR, FQNEAQ (reference sequence). Trimming shortened V by 1 base and J by 8 bases, and 11 bases separated the two germline ends. CDR3 protein: CASSLVRTEEKLFF. Here the CDR3 DNA reads TGTGCCAGCAGCTTAGTACGGACAGAAGAAAAACTGTTTTTT.

This clonotype was found a few times. The junction does not match germline at one end; this may be a read error. The CDR3 spells CASSQPNRGKEHRELLF. The CDR3 coding sequence is TGCGCCAGCAGCCAACCAAACAGGGGGAAGGAACACCGGGAGCTGCTTTTT. The chain is built from TRBV4-1 and TRBJ2-2, with 8 bases matching TRBD1. Looked up from germline, CDR1 is MGHRA and CDR2 is YSYEKL. CDR3 length: 17 residues.

V gene TRBV2 combines with J gene TRBJ1-2; the D gene is possibly TRBD1 (5 bases). With 1 base removed from V and 8 bases from J, the gap between germline ends came to 11 bases. Per germline, CDR1 SNHLY and CDR2 FYNNEI. The CDR3 has 13 amino acids. The CDR3 is CASSEEQVGGYTF. CDR3 in DNA: TGTGCCAGCAGTGAAGAACAGGTCGGCGGCTACACCTTC.

This clonotype was seen a handful of times. The V call is TRBV19, the J call TRBJ1-1; D unclear. Germline V gene sequence: CDR1 LNHDA, CDR2 SQIVND (reference sequence). The CDR3 sequence is 13 residues long. The V gene lost 3 bases and the J gene lost 8 bases, with 13 bases spanning the gap. The CDR3 region is CASSIQATAEAFF. In DNA, the CDR3 is TGTGCCAGTAGTATCCAGGCGACGGCCGAAGCTTTCTTT.

The chain uses TRBV28 and TRBJ2-3, with TRBD1 identical over 11 bases. CDR1 MDHEN and CDR2 SYDVKM come from the germline V gene. CDR3 length: 16 residues. The trim removed 7 bases at V and 6 bases at J, leaving 12 bases unmatched. Written as DNA, the CDR3 is TGTGCCAGCAATTCCGGACAGGGGGCCTCCGGTGATACGCAGTATTTT. It encodes CASNSGQGASGDTQYF.

The V gene is TRBV3-1, the J gene TRBJ1-5, with D unclear. The V end lost 1 base, the J end lost 8 bases, and 15 bases lay between the germline ends. This CDR3 is 15 amino acids long. The germline V gene has CDR1 LGHDT and CDR2 YNNKEL (reference sequence). The CDR3 is CASSQGSWGSKPQHF. The CDR3 DNA follows: TGTGCCAGCAGCCAAGGGAGCTGGGGAAGTAAGCCCCAGCATTTT.

J is TRBJ2-7 and V is TRBV7-8; 13 positions agree with TRBD2. Per germline, CDR1 SGHVS and CDR2 FQNEAQ. The CDR3 runs 16 residues. Trimming removed 5 bases from V and 5 bases from J; junction bases left unmatched: 9. DNA for the CDR3: TGTGCCAGCAGCCAGAAACTAGCGGGAGGGCCCAACGAGCAGTACTTC. This sequence encodes CASSQKLAGGPNEQYF.

This chain connects TRBV14 to TRBJ2-1, with D perhaps TRBD1 or TRBD2 (6 bases each). Trimming shortened V by 4 bases and J by 12 bases, and 10 bases separated the two germline ends. The length of the CDR3 is 11 residues. Germline lookup yields CDR1 SGHDN and CDR2 FVKESK. CDR3: CASSLRGVQFF. The CDR3 nucleotides are TGTGCCAGCAGCCTTAGGGGGGTGCAGTTCTTC.

This clonotype was counted many times. J is TRBJ2-1 and V is TRBV24-1; TRBD2 matches at 7 bases. CDR1 is KGHDR and CDR2 is SFDVKD in the germline V gene. Trimming took 3 bases from V and 8 from J; bases not matched to a gene: 12. The CDR3 length is 16 residues. The CDR3 spells CATSDGLVGGVYEQFF. The CDR3 nucleotides read TGTGCCACCAGTGATGGACTAGTCGGGGGAGTATATGAGCAGTTCTTC.

The chain links TRBV11-2 to TRBJ2-7; tentatively, D is TRBD1 or TRBD2 (5 bases each). Germline CDR1 and CDR2: SGHAT and FQNNGV. This CDR3 spans 15 amino acids. V was shortened by 3 bases and J by 5 bases, with 17 bases between the two germline ends. DNA of the CDR3: TGTGCCAGCAGCTTGGCGGGCCAGGGAGACCACGAGCAGTACTTC. Residues: CASSLAGQGDHEQYF.

CDR3 region: CASSITGTKEETQYF. The CDR3, as DNA: TGCGCCAGCAGCATAACCGGGACTAAGGAGGAGACCCAGTACTTC. This rearrangement joins TRBV5-1 to TRBJ2-5, with 7 nucleotides matching TRBD2. Trimming cost V 4 bases and J 5 bases; bases outside gene matches: 11. The germline gives CDR1 SGHRS, CDR2 YFSETQ. The CDR3 is 15 amino acids.

This clonotype was detected only a few times. The chain carries TRBV6-1 and TRBJ1-2; maybe TRBD1 (6 bases). The germline V gene has CDR1 MNHNS and CDR2 SASEGT. V was pared by 5 bases and J by 0 bases, with 13 bases between. The CDR3 runs 15 residues. The CDR3 DNA follows: TGTGCCAGCAGTCCGGTAACAGGGTCTAACTATGGCTACACCTTC. As protein: CASSPVTGSNYGYTF.

The rearrangement uses TRBV10-2 and TRBJ1-1; D may be TRBD1 (5 bases). The V gene lost 6 bases and the J gene lost 5 bases, with 13 bases spanning the gap. The CDR3 has 13 amino acids. Per the germline V gene, CDR1 is WSHSY and CDR2 is SAAADI. CDR3 coding DNA: TGCGCCAGCAGCGGGGATGGGGCGACTGAAGCTTTCTTT. It translates to CASSGDGATEAFF.

V gene TRBV20-1 combines with J gene TRBJ1-2; the D is unclear. This CDR3 comprises 12 residues. The V end was cut by 6 bases, the J end by 5 bases, with 13 bases between. The germline gives CDR1 DFQATT, CDR2 SNEGSKA (reference sequence). The CDR3 sequence: CSANDGPYGYTF. The CDR3 bases are TGCAGTGCCAACGACGGACCGTATGGCTACACCTTC.